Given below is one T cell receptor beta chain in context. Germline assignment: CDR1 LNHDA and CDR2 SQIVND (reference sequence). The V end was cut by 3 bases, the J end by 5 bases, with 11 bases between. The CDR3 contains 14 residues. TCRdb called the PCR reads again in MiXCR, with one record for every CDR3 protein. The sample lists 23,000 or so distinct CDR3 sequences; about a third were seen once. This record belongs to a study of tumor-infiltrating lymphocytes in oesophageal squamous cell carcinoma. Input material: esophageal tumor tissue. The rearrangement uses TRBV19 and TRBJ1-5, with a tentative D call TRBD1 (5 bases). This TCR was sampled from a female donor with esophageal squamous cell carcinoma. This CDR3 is CASSMGRVDQPQHF. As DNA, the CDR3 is TGTGCCAGTAGTATGGGCAGGGTGGATCAGCCCCAGCATTTT.